This T cell receptor beta chain was profiled in a study of CD8+ T cells in alopecia areata. Extraction of RNA preceded its reverse transcription into cDNA, which served as the sequencing template. Method: immunoSEQ multiplex PCR; TCRdb's copy keeps in-frame clones and lacks some. The sample carries about 13,000 clones, 65% to 70% recorded once. Germline V gene sequence: CDR1 SNHLY, CDR2 FYNNEI. With 8 bases removed from V and 6 bases from J, the gap between germline ends came to 14 bases. There are 13 residues in the CDR3. Stated treatment: oral pan-JAK inhibitor, 5-10 mg twice daily. Researchers gathered lesional scalp punch biopsies and peripheral blood from patients with alopecia areata.

The chain couples TRBV2 to TRBJ1-5; possibly TRBD1 for D (5 bases). The TCR was taken from a human donor with alopecia areata. Specimen: skin, collected at week 4, from a patient treated with tofacitinib. The CDR3: CASQGVGTQPQHF. Written as DNA, the CDR3 is TGTGCCAGCCAGGGAGTAGGTACTCAGCCCCAGCATTTT.